This T cell receptor beta chain was recovered during a study of T cells in Graves' hyperthyroidism and ophthalmopathy (dated by TCRdb to between 2018 and 2021). Background for the entire study: Peripheral blood samples were taken at the time of initial diagnosis, prior to any treatment. TCR Vbeta CDR3 sequencing of approximately 140 peripheral blood samples (over 40 ophthalmopathy, roughly 74 hyperthyroidism and roughly 17 progressor patients) is reported in the paper. Thyroid tissue and blood T-cell repertoires from over 5 Graves' hyperthyroidism patients were also compared in the study. After blood sampling, hyperthyroidism patients were treated with methimazole at a starting dose of 30 mg daily, and ophthalmopathy patients were treated with high-dose intravenous methylprednisolone. To identify distinguishing TCR V-J signatures, a discovery cohort of about 100 patients was used, comprising 40 to 45 with Graves' ophthalmopathy and 57 with stable Graves' hyperthyroidism. The 75 to 100 discovery patients were divided at random into training and test sets in a 7:3 ratio. Whether ophthalmopathy could be predicted prospectively was tested in an independent validation cohort made up of under 20 hyperthyroidism patients plus 17 patients who later progressed to ophthalmopathy. The research as a whole found: During validation, the model predicted progression to ophthalmopathy a median of around 6 months ahead of onset, with more than 55% sensitivity and under 85% specificity. Blood samples also contained most of the expanded thyroid clonotypes (frequency above 0.001), which suggests that blood repertoires may reflect thyroid immune responses. Sample size was not statistically predetermined, and investigators were not blinded to group allocation. A 13 V-J signature model separated ophthalmopathy from stable hyperthyroidism, with 87.88% sensitivity and 81% to 83% specificity in cross-validation and 80%/75% in testing.

TCR beta CDR3 regions were amplified from RNA transcripts. The first round of RT-PCR for the TCR CDR3 was performed with the HTBI primer set and the Qiagen OneStep RT-PCR kit. Libraries were constructed in a second round of multiplex PCR, after which size selection and purification were carried out. Paired-end sequencing of the libraries was performed with 100 bp reads on an Illumina HiSeq2000. On the authors' methods: Raw data were processed with SOAPnuke, discarding reads with adapters, uncalled bases, mean Phred below 15, or no exact constant-primer or identifier match. High-quality paired reads were merged with COPE v1.2.5, and unique nucleotide sequences were defined as clonotypes. Clonotypes were aligned to IMGT TRBV, TRBD and TRBJ reference segments using MiTCR v1.1. Analysis was restricted to V-J combinations with a frequency above 0.0001, which covered 99.2% of repertoires. The TCS score was defined as F50 (clonal expansion) divided by E x V (chaos), with BLOSUM62-based TCRdist calculated between CDR3 peptides within each V-J. Welch's t-statistics and random forest reduced roughly 540 V-J features to roughly 13, which were used in a naive Bayes classifier (R e1071). The public reads were reprocessed in TCRdb via fastp at Q25 and MiXCR, keeping in-frame beta chains. Each record represents a unique CDR3 protein, reported with the most common genes and DNA among its rows. V and J calls and clone size were set by TCRdb, not the authors. The sample table lists about 640,000 distinct CDR3 sequences, less than 25% of them with a count of one. The ten biggest clones cover around a third of the sample.

Including cysteine and phenylalanine, the CDR3 has 16 amino acids. Left in the record is the CDR3 DNA by itself, 48 bases read in frame from the first base. The junction shows trimming of 3 bases on V and 9 bases on J, plus 22 bases between the germline ends. CDR1 and CDR2, looked up from the germline V gene, are SGHRS and YFSETQ. Moderately to severely active disease, a Clinical Activity Score of at least 3, a NOSPECS grade of at least 4, and a duration under 3 months were present in ophthalmopathy patients. Patients with uncontrolled infections, other autoimmune diseases, pregnancy or lactation were excluded. Diagnoses relied on clinical symptoms, serum thyroxine and TRAb, thyroid ultrasound and orbital computed tomography. Ficoll-Paque density gradient centrifugation was used to isolate PBMCs from under 11 ml of fresh peripheral blood. Total RNA was extracted with Trizol reagent, and quality was checked on an Agilent 2100 Bioanalyzer.

In the case of this clonotype: Its antigen remains undetermined. Base-call qualities are not available, and no considerably larger clone is one nucleotide away.

Recombination linked TRBV5-1 to TRBJ2-4; the best D guess is TRBD2, with 7 bases matching. The TCR originated in a man younger than 40 with Graves' ophthalmopathy. The sample taken for sequencing was blood. This receptor carries the CDR3 CASSSSGEGEWGIQYF. In nucleotide form, the sequence is TGCGCCAGCAGCTCGTCAGGGGAGGGCGAATGGGGCATTCAGTACTTC. Full variable domain (CDR3 extended with the reference TRBV5-1 and TRBJ2-4 proteins): KAGVTQTPRYLIKTRGQQVTLSCSPISGHRSVSWYQQTPGQGLQFLFEYFSETQRNKGNFPGRFSGRQFSNSRSEMNVSTLELGDSALYLCASSSSGEGEWGIQYFGAGTRLSVL.